The entry that follows covers one TCR beta chain sequence. Its antigen remains unknown. J lost 0 bases, V lost 3 bases, and 13 bases had no gene match. CDR1 is KGHSH and CDR2 is LQKENI in the germline V gene. The CDR3 is 19 amino acids. Using immunoSEQ multiplex PCR, the repertoire was profiled, and TCRdb retains in-frame clones only, with some absent. The profile covers more than 300,000 clones, with around 83% appearing a single time and 1.5% to 2.5% taken by the ten largest. This specimen belongs to a study of Ad26.COV2.S vaccination and SARS-CoV-2 variants. Study details: Participant was drawn from the COV1001 Ad26.COV2.S trial arm. Study results and caveats: From the TCR breadth and depth analyses, total T cell responses may have been underestimated.

Treatment of the sample: some 20 received Ad26.COV2.S at low or high dose, single or two shots; roughly five received placebo; per-sample allocation not given. The study sampled participants on day 63 after the first vaccine or placebo injection. The chain is built from TRBV18 and TRBJ1-4, with TRBD1 matching 7 bases. The sequencing used peripheral blood, collected in a trial of Ad26.COV2.S vaccine versus placebo. This receptor was identified in a person between 18 and 65 years old who received the Ad26.COV2.S COVID-19 vaccine or a placebo. The CDR3 DNA is TGTGCCAGCTCACCCAATGTCCCGGGACAGCGAGCAACTAATGAAAAACTGTTTTTT. Residues: CASSPNVPGQRATNEKLFF.